This T cell receptor (beta chain) was identified in a study of cytomegalovirus exposure and HLA in healthy donors. The germline gives CDR1 MNHEY, CDR2 SVGAGI. The V segment lost 5 bases and the J segment 4 bases; nucleotides outside the gene matches: 8. This CDR3 is built from 15 residues. Vbeta (60) and Jbeta (13) primers were used in the PCR. The method was immunoSEQ multiplex PCR; TCRdb's version includes in-frame clones alone and lacks a portion of them. The table lists approximately 110,000 clones, 78% of them singletons. This clonotype was sampled from a man aged 30-40 years in good health and CMV-seronegative. The specimen sequenced was PBMCs. This chain uses TRBV6-5 with TRBJ1-2; 9 bases map to TRBD1. The CDR3 protein is CASSHKGQGGYGYTF. CDR3 coding DNA: TGTGCCAGCAGTCACAAGGGACAGGGAGGCTATGGCTACACCTTC.